Listed here are 31 T cell receptor beta chains from one sample, sequenced in a study of response to subunit inactivated influenza vaccine. TCRdb independently ran MiXCR on the RT-PCR reads; one entry per CDR3 protein. Among hundreds of thousands of distinct CDR3 sequences listed, 6.5% to 8% were seen once. Sequencing used PBMCs from blood, obtained less than 25 months after vaccination. These receptors all stem from a man aged 50 to 75 who received an inactivated influenza vaccine.

This clonotype was observed a few times. The CDR3 spells CSARDRRAVGGYTF. Here the CDR3 DNA reads TGCAGTGCTAGAGATCGTAGGGCAGTTGGTGGCTACACCTTC. The V call is TRBV20-1, the J call TRBJ1-2; D call uncertain. The germline V and J ends were trimmed by 0 bases and 7 bases, with 15 bases remaining between them. The CDR3 has 14 residues. Germline V CDR1 and CDR2: DFQATT, SNEGSKA (reference sequence).

In this sample, this clonotype turned up a few times. The chain couples TRBV20-1 to TRBJ2-7; unclear D gene. The CDR3 consists of 12 residues. V was cut by 8 bases and J by 4 bases, with 15 bases left in between. CDR1 and CDR2 (germline): DFQATT, SNEGSKA (reference sequence). The CDR3 DNA reads TGCAGTTCATCATGGGGTGGTTACGAGCAGTACTTC. Its translation: CSSSWGGYEQYF.

In this sample, this clonotype turned up a few times. The V gene is TRBV3-1, the J gene TRBJ1-1, with D possibly being TRBD1 (6 bases). The length of the CDR3 is 13 residues. Germline assignment: CDR1 LGHDT and CDR2 YNNKEL (reference sequence). Trimming stripped 4 bases from V and 4 bases from J, with 10 bases between. The CDR3 region has the DNA TGTGCCAGCAGCCGCGTCAGGGGCACTGAAGCTTTCTTT. This sequence encodes CASSRVRGTEAFF.

CDR3 DNA sequence: TGTGCCATCCAGAGGGAATTTGGGACTGAAGCTTTCTTT. This encodes CAIQREFGTEAFF. The J gene is TRBJ1-1, the V gene TRBV10-3, with D unresolved. The CDR3 length is 13 residues. CDR1 and CDR2 from the germline V gene are ENHRY and SYGVKD. Trimming took off 8 bases at V and 5 bases at J, with 15 bases between the two ends.

The J gene is TRBJ1-2, the V gene TRBV2, with 12 bases aligning to TRBD1. This CDR3 contains 13 residues. The V gene's germline CDR1 is SNHLY and CDR2 FYNNEI. V dropped 7 bases and J dropped 8; count of bases not matched to a gene: 5. The CDR3 bases are TGTGCCAGCAATATAGGGACAGGGGGCGGCTACACCTTC. Protein product: CASNIGTGGGYTF.

Ten or more counts support this clonotype. This chain links TRBV9 with TRBJ1-3; D gene uncertain. The CDR3 totals 15 residues. The V end was cut by 3 bases, the J end by 1 base, with 11 bases between. The germline V gene encodes CDR1 SGDLS and CDR2 YYNGEE. The CDR3 sequence: CASSESGLSGNTIYF. DNA for the CDR3: TGTGCCAGCAGCGAGAGTGGGTTATCTGGAAACACCATATATTTT.

The sample holds many counts of this clonotype. The V call is TRBV5-1, the J call TRBJ2-4; the D gene is possibly TRBD1 (6 bases). The CDR3 extends over 14 amino acids. Germline CDR1 reads SGHRS; CDR2 reads YFSETQ. V was clipped by 1 base and J by 5 bases, with 10 bases between them. For the CDR3, the DNA is TGCGCCAGCAGCTTGTCGACAGGCGAAAACATTCAGTACTTC. Translating gives CASSLSTGENIQYF.

The CDR3 DNA reads as TGTGCCAGCAGCTGGGGATCTTCAGATACGCAGTATTTT. Translation: CASSWGSSDTQYF. The chain couples TRBV5-5 to TRBJ2-3; D gene unclear. The CDR3 consists of 13 residues. V lost 3 bases, J lost 4 bases, and 9 bases lay in between. The germline V gene encodes CDR1 SGHKS and CDR2 YYEKEE (reference sequence).

This clonotype was counted at least ten times. This chain joins TRBV5-5 and TRBJ2-2; D not resolved. CDR1 is SGHKS and CDR2 is YYEKEE in the germline V gene (reference sequence). Trimming took 2 bases from V and 0 from J, leaving 8 bases between them. There are 15 residues in the CDR3. The CDR3 here is CASSFSDANTGELFF. The DNA of the CDR3 is TGTGCCAGCAGCTTCTCAGACGCGAACACCGGGGAGCTGTTTTTT. The whole variable domain, filled in from reference TRBV5-5 and TRBJ2-2, reads DAGVTQSPTHLIKTRGQQVTLRCSPISGHKSVSWYQQVLGQGPQFIFQYYEKEERGRGNFPDRFSARQFPNYSSELNVNALLLGDSALYLCASSFSDANTGELFFGEGSRLTVL.

The gene calls are TRBV20-1 and TRBJ2-7, with TRBD2 matching over 7 bases. The CDR3 covers 14 residues. J gave up 4 bases and V 6 bases, and 12 bases lay outside the gene matches. Germline V lookup: CDR1 DFQATT, CDR2 SNEGSKA (reference sequence). DNA for the CDR3: TGCAGTGCCGCGTTCCTAGCGGATTCTTACGAGCAGTACTTC. This codes for CSAAFLADSYEQYF.

At least ten counts were recorded for this clonotype. V is TRBV5-1 and J is TRBJ1-6; no clear D. Germline V gene lookup returns CDR1 SGHRS and CDR2 YFSETQ. Trimming took off 2 bases at V and 9 bases at J, with 15 bases between the two ends. The CDR3 is 15 amino acids. CDR3 nucleotides: TGCGCCAGCAGCTTCGGGGATTTTGAAGGTTCACCCCTCCACTTT. Amino acid sequence: CASSFGDFEGSPLHF. The entire variable domain, with the rest obtained from reference TRBV5-1 and TRBJ1-6, is as follows: KAGVTQTPRYLIKTRGQQVTLSCSPISGHRSVSWYQQTPGQGLQFLFEYFSETQRNKGNFPGRFSGRQFSNSRSEMNVSTLELGDSALYLCASSFGDFEGSPLHFGNGTRLTVT.

V usage is TRBV11-2 and J usage is TRBJ2-7; 7 nucleotides line up with TRBD2. Germline V CDR1 and CDR2: SGHAT, FQNNGV. With V trimmed by 1 base and J by 4 bases, 7 bases remained unmatched. The CDR3 has 15 amino acids. CDR3 loop: CASSLVSGMAYEQYF. The CDR3 region has the DNA TGTGCCAGCAGCTTAGTCAGCGGGATGGCTTACGAGCAGTACTTC.

The chain recombines TRBV27 with TRBJ2-2, with D unresolved. This CDR3 spans 14 amino acids. The germline CDR1 and CDR2 sequences are MNHEY and SMNVEV (reference sequence). Trimming removed 5 bases at V and 7 bases at J, with 14 bases between. CDR3 sequence (DNA): TGTGCCAGCAGTGTGGTCGTATGGGGCGGGGAGCTGTTTTTT. Its translation: CASSVVVWGGELFF.

The chain is built from TRBV7-3 and TRBJ2-2; unclear D gene. V lost 5 bases, J lost 4 bases, and 11 bases lay in between. Germline-derived CDR1 and CDR2 are SGHTA and FQGTGA. The CDR3 is made up of 14 amino acids. In nucleotides, the CDR3 is TGTGCCAGCAGCCGAATAGCCGGCACCGGGGAGCTGTTTTTT. Protein sequence: CASSRIAGTGELFF.

This clonotype was observed at least ten times. The chain couples TRBV20-1 to TRBJ2-2; 8 nucleotides line up with TRBD2. Germline values: CDR1 DFQATT, CDR2 SNEGSKA (reference sequence). V shed 4 bases and J 0 bases; nucleotides not matched to a gene: 4. The CDR3 consists of 15 residues. The CDR3 DNA is TGCAGTGCTACTAGACTAGCGTCGAACACCGGGGAGCTGTTTTTT. This gives the protein CSATRLASNTGELFF.

This chain links TRBV19 with TRBJ2-7; the D gene is possibly TRBD2 (5 bases). The V gene lost 3 bases and the J gene lost 2 bases, with 8 bases spanning the gap. CDR1 is LNHDA, CDR2 SQIVND, per germline (reference sequence). This CDR3 contains 13 residues. The CDR3 protein is CASSIAGPYEQYF. The DNA of the CDR3 is TGTGCCAGTAGTATTGCGGGCCCCTACGAGCAGTACTTC.

This clonotype was detected many times. J is TRBJ2-7 and V is TRBV10-3; perhaps TRBD2 as D (5 bases). The length of the CDR3 is 14 residues. In germline, CDR1 is ENHRY, CDR2 SYGVKD. With 0 bases removed from V and 0 bases from J, the gap between germline ends came to 6 bases. DNA of the CDR3: TGTGCCATCAGTGAGTCGGGGAGCTCCTACGAGCAGTACTTC. Translating gives CAISESGSSYEQYF.

This clonotype was detected a few times. The rearrangement joins TRBV29-1 to TRBJ2-1; TRBD1 might be the D (5 bases). This CDR3 is 11 amino acids long. Germline assignment: CDR1 SQVTM and CDR2 ANQGSEA. V was clipped by 3 bases and J by 9 bases, with 9 bases between them. CDR3 sequence: CSVDAQGEQFF. CDR3 DNA sequence: TGCAGCGTTGATGCCCAGGGTGAGCAGTTCTTC.

The V and J genes are TRBV20-1 and TRBJ1-5; TRBD1 might be the D (5 bases). This CDR3 has 14 residues. Germline V gene sequence: CDR1 DFQATT, CDR2 SNEGSKA (reference sequence). The V end was cut by 1 base, the J end by 4 bases, with 11 bases between. The chain's CDR3 is CSARVGAVNQPQHF. In nucleotides, the CDR3 is TGCAGTGCTAGAGTCGGGGCTGTAAATCAGCCCCAGCATTTT.

V is TRBV18 and J is TRBJ1-1; 9 nucleotides agree with TRBD1. The CDR3 has 15 amino acids. The germline CDR1 and CDR2 sequences are KGHSH and LQKENI. Unmatched junction bases numbered 6, after V lost 3 bases and J lost 4 bases. The CDR3 bases are TGTGCCAGCTCACCTTCGGGACAGGGAAGCACTGAAGCTTTCTTT. Amino acid sequence: CASSPSGQGSTEAFF.

This clonotype was found a few times. The gene calls are TRBV7-9 and TRBJ2-1, with D possibly being TRBD2 (6 bases). The germline gives CDR1 SEHNR, CDR2 FQNEAQ (reference sequence). The CDR3 covers 13 residues. V was clipped by 4 bases and J by 4 bases, with 8 bases between them. The CDR3, as DNA: TGTGCCAGCAGCTGGGGACTTTACAATGAGCAGTTCTTC. Encoded protein: CASSWGLYNEQFF.

This clonotype was observed at least ten times. The rearrangement links TRBV6-2 or TRBV6-3 to TRBJ2-3; TRBD1 agrees at 9 bases. This CDR3 comprises 14 residues. Germline V CDR1 and CDR2: MNHEY, SVGEGT. V gave up 5 bases and J gave up 3 bases; unmatched junction bases: 3. The CDR3 sequence is CASSKTGGTDTQYF. As DNA, the CDR3 is TGTGCCAGCAGTAAGACAGGGGGAACAGATACGCAGTATTTT.

The chain joins TRBV20-1 to TRBJ2-1, with TRBD1 matching over 9 bases. With 6 bases clipped from V and 6 bases from J, the junction kept 15 bases outside the gene matches. CDR1 and CDR2 from the germline V gene are DFQATT and SNEGSKA (reference sequence). The CDR3 covers 16 residues. CDR3 in DNA: TGCAGTGCCCGAGAAACCGGGACAGGGAAGACCAATGAGCAGTTCTTC. Amino acid sequence: CSARETGTGKTNEQFF.

This clonotype was found a few times. The chain recombines TRBV7-2 with TRBJ1-3; D gene uncertain. The CDR3 length is 16 residues. Germline V lookup: CDR1 SGHTA, CDR2 FQGNSA. With 0 bases removed from V and 0 bases from J, the gap between germline ends came to 9 bases. For the CDR3, the DNA is TGTGCCAGCAGCTTAGCGCAGGTCAACTCTGGAAACACCATATATTTT. Translating gives CASSLAQVNSGNTIYF.

This clonotype was counted at least ten times. The chain links TRBV6-2 or TRBV6-3 to TRBJ1-2; D uncertain. The CDR3 totals 12 residues. Germline V gene data show CDR1 as MNHEY and CDR2 as SVGEGT. Trimming took 8 bases from V and 5 from J, leaving 12 bases between them. CDR3 loop: CASGGGMYGYTF. CDR3 in DNA: TGTGCCAGCGGAGGCGGGATGTATGGCTACACCTTC.

V usage is TRBV30 and J usage is TRBJ1-1; 8 bases align to TRBD1. This CDR3 is built from 14 residues. CDR1 and CDR2 from the germline V gene are GTSNPN and SVGIG (reference sequence). Trimming took 2 bases from V and 4 from J; bases not matched to a gene: 6. CDR3 nucleotides: TGTGCCTGGAGTCAATCCACAGGGGGCACTGAAGCTTTCTTT. It specifies CAWSQSTGGTEAFF.

The chain uses TRBV6-1 and TRBJ2-3, with D perhaps being TRBD1 or TRBD2 (5 bases each). Germline lookup yields CDR1 MNHNS and CDR2 SASEGT. The CDR3 runs to 16 residues. With 6 bases removed from V and 0 bases from J, the gap between germline ends came to 16 bases. This chain's CDR3 is CASSERGTPSTDTQYF. In DNA form, the CDR3 reads TGTGCCAGCAGCGAGAGGGGAACGCCCAGCACAGATACGCAGTATTTT.

This clonotype appeared many times. J is TRBJ2-2 and V is TRBV27; 7 nucleotides line up with TRBD2. CDR1 and CDR2 from the germline V gene are MNHEY and SMNVEV (reference sequence). This CDR3 comprises 13 residues. With 8 bases clipped from V and 5 bases from J, the junction kept 5 bases outside the gene matches. The CDR3 spells CASHHGGTGELFF. CDR3 bases: TGTGCCAGCCACCACGGGGGGACCGGGGAGCTGTTTTTT.

This clonotype came up many times. The chain links TRBV7-2 to TRBJ1-6, with 10 positions matching TRBD1. From germline, CDR1 is SGHTA and CDR2 FQGNSA. The J segment lost 7 bases and the V segment lost 7 bases, leaving 7 bases of the junction unmatched. The CDR3 has 15 amino acids. The CDR3 DNA is TGTGCCAGCAACCTACCGGGACAGGGGAATTCACCCCTCCACTTT. Translated: CASNLPGQGNSPLHF.

J is TRBJ2-3 and V is TRBV20-1, with D tentatively TRBD2 (6 bases). In germline, CDR1 is DFQATT, CDR2 SNEGSKA (reference sequence). V was trimmed by 0 bases and J by 11 bases, leaving 18 bases between them. The CDR3 runs 14 residues. CDR3 coding DNA: TGCAGTGCTAGAGATCTAGCGAGGCGAACGCAGCAGTATTTT. Translated, it gives CSARDLARRTQQYF.

This clonotype has just a few counts. DNA of the CDR3: TGTGCCAGCAGTTCTAACAGGGGGGTGGACATTCAGTACTTC. Protein product: CASSSNRGVDIQYF. This rearrangement joins TRBV28 to TRBJ2-4, with TRBD1 matching 8 bases. Germline CDR1 MDHEN, CDR2 SYDVKM. The CDR3 is 14 residues long. Germline trimming cut 4 bases from V and 8 bases from J; bases unmatched to any gene: 7.